These T cell receptor beta chains were read from a single sample in a study of control samples from healthy donors and cancer patients. Measured with immunoSEQ multiplex PCR; TCRdb has only the in-frame clones, and not every one. In the table there are 350,000 to 450,000 clones, 75% to 95% of which are singletons. Sequencing was performed on PBMCs. The origin of the receptors is a man between 40 and 49 years old with head and neck cancer. Both conserved end residues are part of each CDR3. A D gene is named only where the DNA matches it firmly. Expanded clones get a size class; other rows say once, few or many, or leave the size out.

>NA|TRBD1|TRBV27|TRBJ2-7
TGTGCCAGCAGTTCTCTCCGGGACAGGGACAACGAGCAGTACTTC
CASSSLRDRDNEQYF
>NA|NA|TRBV27|TRBJ2-5
TGTGCCAGCAGTCCCAGTGTGCAAGAGACCCAGTACTTC
CASSPSVQETQYF
>NA|NA|TRBV7-2|TRBJ2-7
TGTGCCAGCAGCTCACTGCATCGGGGTGGCGAGCAGTACTTC
CASSSLHRGGEQYF
>NA|TRBD1|TRBV5-1|TRBJ2-1
TGCGCCAGCAGCTTGACAGGGGTATCTTACAATGAGCAGTTCTTC
CASSLTGVSYNEQFF
>NA|TRBD2|TRBV28|TRBJ2-1
TGTGCCAGCAGGGGCGGGAGTACTTACAATGAGCAGTTCTTC
CASRGGSTYNEQFF
>NA|NA|TRBV30|TRBJ2-3
TGTGCCTGGAGTGGGGCCAACACAGATACGCAGTATTTT
CAWSGANTDTQYF
>NA|NA|TRBV5-1|TRBJ2-5
TGCGCCAGCAGCTTGGCCGGGGGCGGGGAGACCCAGTACTTC
CASSLAGGGETQYF
>NA|NA|TRBV5-1|TRBJ1-1
TGCGCCAGCAGCACCCATACGGAAGCTTTCTTT
CASSTHTEAFF
>NA|NA|TRBV28|TRBJ1-5
TGTGCCAGCAGTTTCCGGACCGGGGGCGGGAGCAATCAGCCCCAGCATTTT
CASSFRTGGGSNQPQHF
>NA|NA|TRBV7-2|TRBJ1-2
TGTGCCAGCAGCTTAGCGTCGACCCGGGCAAATAACTATGGCTACACCTTC
CASSLASTRANNYGYTF
>once|NA|TRBV3-1/TRBV3-2|TRBJ2-7
TGTGCCAGCAGCCGCATCACGGGGGCAGGGTACGAGCAGTACTTC
CASSRITGAGYEQYF
>NA|NA|TRBV6-5|TRBJ1-1
TGTGCCAGCACTGGGGGGAGGAACACTGAAGCTTTCTTT
CASTGGRNTEAFF
>NA|TRBD1|TRBV6-5|TRBJ2-5
TGTGCCAGCAGCCCCAACAGGGGATACCAAGAGACCCAGTACTTC
CASSPNRGYQETQYF
>NA|NA|TRBV19|TRBJ1-2
TGTGCCATCACCAGGGGAGGTGGTGGCTACACCTTC
CAITRGGGGYTF
>few|NA|TRBV6-4|TRBJ1-1
TGTGCCAGCAGCCAAGGAGAGGCGAACACTGAAGCTTTCTTT
CASSQGEANTEAFF
>NA|NA|TRBV9|TRBJ2-3
TGTGCCAGCAGCCCCCGCCGACAGGACTGGGCAGATACGCAGTATTTT
CASSPRRQDWADTQYF
>NA|TRBD2|TRBV9|TRBJ2-1
TGTGCCAGCAACCCACTAGCGGGGGGGCCAAATGAGCAGTTCTTC
CASNPLAGGPNEQFF
>once|NA|TRBV2|TRBJ1-1
TGTGCCAGCAGTCGAGGGGCCCTGAACACTGAAGCTTTCTTT
CASSRGALNTEAFF
>once|NA|TRBV5-1|TRBJ2-5
TGCGCCAGCCGACAGCAAGAGACCCAGTACTTC
CASRQQETQYF
>NA|NA|TRBV9|TRBJ1-6
TGTGCCAGCAGCACTAGATCCTACGGGGATTCACCCCTCCACTTT
CASSTRSYGDSPLHF
>NA|TRBD2|TRBV19|TRBJ2-1
TGTGCCAGTAGTATGTTCAGTAGCGGGGCGGGGAATGAGCAGTTCTTC
CASSMFSSGAGNEQFF
>few|NA|TRBV5-1|TRBJ1-5
TGCGCCAGCAGCTTGGACCCTATAAAGGGGAGGGAAGAGGGTCAGCCCCAGCATTTT
CASSLDPIKGREEGQPQHF
>NA|NA|TRBV3-1/TRBV3-2|TRBJ1-5
TGTGCCAGCAGCCAAGTCGGGGCAAGTCAGCCCCAGCATTTT
CASSQVGASQPQHF
>NA|NA|TRBV14|TRBJ1-4
TGTGCCAGCAGCTTCAGGGCTCCAGCTAATGAAAAACTGTTTTTT
CASSFRAPANEKLFF
>NA|TRBD1|TRBV12-5|TRBJ1-5
TGTGCTAGCTTCCCAGGGGGCGGACAGCCCCAGCATTTT
CASFPGGGQPQHF
>NA|NA|TRBV9|TRBJ2-7
TGTGCCAGCAGCGTAGGGGCAGGGTCGTCCTACGAGCAGTACTTC
CASSVGAGSSYEQYF
>NA|NA|TRBV3-1/TRBV3-2|TRBJ1-2
TGTGCCAGCAGCTATATGATCCAGGGGTATGGCTACACCTTC
CASSYMIQGYGYTF
>NA|NA|TRBV2|TRBJ2-4
TGTGCCAGCAGTGTTACCGGGACTACCAGGGGCATTCAGTACTTC
CASSVTGTTRGIQYF
>NA|NA|TRBV29-1|TRBJ2-7
TGCAGCGTTGAACTTTCCTACGAGCAGTACTTC
CSVELSYEQYF
>NA|NA|TRBV11-2|TRBJ1-6
TGTGCCAGCAAGTTGGCGGAACCCTCACCCCTCCACTTT
CASKLAEPSPLHF
>NA|TRBD1|TRBV7-2|TRBJ2-5
TGTGCCAGCAGCTTAAACAGGGGGTTCCTACAAGAGACCCAGTACTTC
CASSLNRGFLQETQYF
>NA|TRBD1|TRBV11-2|TRBJ1-2
TGTGCCAGCAGCCCGACAGGGGTCCTCGGCCCAACCGGCTACACCTTC
CASSPTGVLGPTGYTF
>once|TRBD2|TRBV28|TRBJ2-1
TGTGCCAGCAGTTCTCGAGCGGGGCACTCCTACAATGAGCAGTTCTTC
CASSSRAGHSYNEQFF
>NA|TRBD1|TRBV28|TRBJ2-1
TGTGCCAGCAGTTTAGACAGGGCTGTCTCCAATGAGCAGTTCTTC
CASSLDRAVSNEQFF
>NA|NA|TRBV28|TRBJ2-3
TGTGCCAGCAGTCCCGCGGGGAGCACAGATACGCAGTATTTT
CASSPAGSTDTQYF
>NA|TRBD2|TRBV18|TRBJ2-5
TGTGCCAGCTCACCACTGTTTAGAGCGGGAGGGAAGAACCAAGAGACCCAGTACTTC
CASSPLFRAGGKNQETQYF
>once|NA|TRBV6-1|TRBJ1-4
TGTGCCAGCAGTGAAGTCGGCCCCGAAAAACTGTTTTTT
CASSEVGPEKLFF
>NA|NA|TRBV20-1|TRBJ2-1
TGCAGTGCTAGTTCATCGGCGGGACCTTTCAATGAGCAGTTCTTC
CSASSSAGPFNEQFF
>NA|TRBD2|TRBV19|TRBJ2-1
TGTGCCAGCTCAAGCAGACTAGCGGGGGGCCTCTCCTACAATGAGCAGTTCTTC
CASSSRLAGGLSYNEQFF
>NA|TRBD2|TRBV5-6|TRBJ2-5
TGTGCCAGCAGCTTGACTAGCGGGCCGTACCAAGAGACCCAGTACTTC
CASSLTSGPYQETQYF
>once|NA|TRBV12-3/TRBV12-4|TRBJ1-1
TGTGCCAGCAGTTTGATAGGGAACACTGAAGCTTTCTTT
CASSLIGNTEAFF
>once|NA|TRBV5-1|TRBJ2-7
TGCGCCAGCAGCTTGGGACTAGTCTCCTACGAGCAGTACTTC
CASSLGLVSYEQYF
>NA|NA|TRBV27|TRBJ1-4
TGTGCCAGCGGACTAGCGACAGCTGCAACTAATGAAAAACTGTTTTTT
CASGLATAATNEKLFF
>NA|TRBD1|TRBV19|TRBJ2-7
TGTGCCAGTACCCCGACAGGGGTTCGGGAGCAGTACTTC
CASTPTGVREQYF